This TCR beta chain originates from a study of control samples from healthy donors and cancer patients (dated by TCRdb to between 2020 and 2021). Looking up the germline V gene yields CDR1 MRHNA and CDR2 SNTAGT. The CDR3, from cysteine to phenylalanine, totals 14 residues. Just the 42-base CDR3 DNA is kept, in frame starting at base 1. V is clipped by 2 bases and J by 6 bases, and the sequence between their germline boundaries is 13 bases long. The method was the immunoSEQ multiplex PCR assay. The table was pulled from immuneACCESS by TCRdb, which kept in-frame rearrangements only. Such tables lose some clones; where checked, under half of the loss comes from unresolved V genes, and the rest has no known cause. The table for this sample lists some 190,000 clones; about 90% of them were counted only once. The ten largest account for around 1.9% of the sample. Details on this clone: Its antigen remains unidentified. No clone much larger than this one lies a single base away; base qualities are absent.

This clonotype originated in a man aged 25 to 40 in good health. Recombination linked TRBV6-4 to TRBJ1-1; confidence is insufficient to name the D gene. The sample comprised blood. The nucleotide sequence is given as TGTGCCAGCAGTGACGAGGGAGGTAGCGCTGAAGCTTTCTTT. Its protein product is CASSDEGGSAEAFF.